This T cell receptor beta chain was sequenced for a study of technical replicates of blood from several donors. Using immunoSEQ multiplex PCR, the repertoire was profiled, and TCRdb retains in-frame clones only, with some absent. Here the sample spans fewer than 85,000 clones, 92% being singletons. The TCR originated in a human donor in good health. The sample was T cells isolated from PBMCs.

The CDR3 loop reads CASSSTQYTEAFF. CDR3 DNA: TGTGCCAGCAGCTCCACACAGTACACTGAAGCTTTCTTT. The chain has TRBV7-8 and TRBJ1-1; D is ambiguous. CDR3 length: 13 amino acids. Germline V gene data show CDR1 as SGHVS and CDR2 as FQNEAQ. The V gene lost 4 bases and the J gene lost 3 bases, with 9 bases spanning the gap.